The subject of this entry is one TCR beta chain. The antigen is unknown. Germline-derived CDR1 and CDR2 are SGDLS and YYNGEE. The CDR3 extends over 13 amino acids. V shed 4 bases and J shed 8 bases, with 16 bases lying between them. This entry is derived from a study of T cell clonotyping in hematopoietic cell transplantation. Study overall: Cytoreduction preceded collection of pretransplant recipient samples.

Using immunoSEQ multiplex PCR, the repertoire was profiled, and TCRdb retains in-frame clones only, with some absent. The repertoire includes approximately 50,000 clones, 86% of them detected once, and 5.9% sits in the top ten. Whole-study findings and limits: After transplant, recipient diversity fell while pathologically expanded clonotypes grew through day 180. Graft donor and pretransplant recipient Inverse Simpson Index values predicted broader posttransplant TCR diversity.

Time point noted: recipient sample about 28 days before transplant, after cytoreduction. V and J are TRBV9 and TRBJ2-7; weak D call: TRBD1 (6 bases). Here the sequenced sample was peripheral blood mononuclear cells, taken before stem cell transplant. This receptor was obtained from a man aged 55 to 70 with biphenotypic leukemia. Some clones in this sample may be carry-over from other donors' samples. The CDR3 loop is CASSWGLGGKQYF. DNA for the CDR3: TGTGCCAGCAGCTGGGGGCTAGGAGGAAAGCAGTACTTC.